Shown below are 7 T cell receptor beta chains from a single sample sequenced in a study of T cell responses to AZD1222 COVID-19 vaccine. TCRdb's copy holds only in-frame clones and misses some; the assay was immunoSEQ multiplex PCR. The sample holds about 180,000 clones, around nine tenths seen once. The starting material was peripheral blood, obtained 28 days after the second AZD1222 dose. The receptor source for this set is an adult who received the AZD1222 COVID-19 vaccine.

The CDR3 nucleotides are TGTGCCAGCAGCCCGGACAGGATCACAGATACGCAGTATTTT. Its translation: CASSPDRITDTQYF. The chain couples TRBV5-6 to TRBJ2-3, with 7 positions matching TRBD1. The CDR3 has 14 amino acids. CDR1 and CDR2 from the germline V gene are SGHDT and YYEEEE. Trimming at V came to 4 bases and at J to 2 bases, leaving 4 bases not matched to a gene.

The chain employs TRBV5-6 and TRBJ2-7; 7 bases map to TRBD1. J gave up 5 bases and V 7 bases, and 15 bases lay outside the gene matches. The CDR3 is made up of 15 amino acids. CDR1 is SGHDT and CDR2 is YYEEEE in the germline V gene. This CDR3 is CASHRWDRDFNEQYF. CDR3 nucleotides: TGTGCCAGCCATAGGTGGGACAGAGACTTTAACGAGCAGTACTTC.

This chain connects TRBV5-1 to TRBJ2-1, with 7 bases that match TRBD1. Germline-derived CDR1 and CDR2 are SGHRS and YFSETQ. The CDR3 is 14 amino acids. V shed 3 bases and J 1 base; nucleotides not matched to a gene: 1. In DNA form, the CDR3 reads TGCGCCAGCAGCTCGGGACAGTCCTACAATGAGCAGTTCTTC. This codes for CASSSGQSYNEQFF.

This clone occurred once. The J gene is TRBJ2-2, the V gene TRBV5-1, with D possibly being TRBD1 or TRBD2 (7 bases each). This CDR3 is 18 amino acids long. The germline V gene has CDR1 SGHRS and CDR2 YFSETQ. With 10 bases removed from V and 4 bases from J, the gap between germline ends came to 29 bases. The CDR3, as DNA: TGCGCCTCGCAGCAACCCCCAGGGGGGGGGATGCGCACCGGGGAGCTGTTTTTT. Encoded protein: CASQQPPGGGMRTGELFF.

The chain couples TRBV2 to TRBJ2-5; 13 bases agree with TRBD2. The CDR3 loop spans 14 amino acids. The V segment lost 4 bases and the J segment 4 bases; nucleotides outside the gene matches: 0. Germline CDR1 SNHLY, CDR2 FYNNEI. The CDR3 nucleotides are TGTGCCAGCAGTGGACTAGCGGGAGGAGAGACCCAGTACTTC. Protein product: CASSGLAGGETQYF.

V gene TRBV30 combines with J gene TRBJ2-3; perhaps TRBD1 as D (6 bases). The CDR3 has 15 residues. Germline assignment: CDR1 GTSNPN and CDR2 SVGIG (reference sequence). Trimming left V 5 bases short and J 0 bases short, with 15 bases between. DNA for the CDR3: TGTGCCTGGTCGCCTACAGGGCTTAGCACAGATACGCAGTATTTT. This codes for CAWSPTGLSTDTQYF.

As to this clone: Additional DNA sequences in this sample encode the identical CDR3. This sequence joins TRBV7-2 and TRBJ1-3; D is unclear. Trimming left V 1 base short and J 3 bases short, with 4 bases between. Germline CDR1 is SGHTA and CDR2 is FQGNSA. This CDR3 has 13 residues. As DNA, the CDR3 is TGTGCCAGCAGCTTAGGCAGTGGAAACACCATATATTTT. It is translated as CASSLGSGNTIYF.